This TCR beta chain appears in the sequencing data of a study of CD8+ T cells in alopecia areata. Study details: Severity scores in treated patients reflected the percentage of scalp affected.

Regarding treatment: oral pan-JAK inhibitor, 5-10 mg twice daily. The study, taken as a whole, reports: Mice gave a clearer picture of TCR sharing than patients did, possibly for HLA-related reasons.

The authors extracted RNA and reverse transcribed it into cDNA as the sequencing template. Measured with immunoSEQ multiplex PCR; TCRdb has only the in-frame clones, and not every one. There are fewer than 110,000 clones in the sample; 60% occur only once, and less than 20% lies in the top ten. As regards this clone: Its cognate antigen is unknown.

Germline V CDR1 and CDR2: SEHNR, FQNEAQ (reference sequence). Trimming cost V 5 bases and J 3 bases, with 11 bases left between them. This CDR3 has 13 residues. The chain employs TRBV7-9 and TRBJ2-7; D uncertain. This material consisted of CD8+ T cells sorted from blood, taken at approximately week 56, from a patient treated with tofacitinib. This TCR derives from a human donor with alopecia areata. The DNA for the CDR3 is TGTGCCAGCAGCCCAAATACCGTCTACGAGCAGTACTTC. This translates into CASSPNTVYEQYF.